This T cell receptor beta chain was found in a study of T cells in Graves' hyperthyroidism and ophthalmopathy. About the research overall: Peripheral blood was secured at the point of initial diagnosis, before any treatment.

TCR beta CDR3 regions were amplified from RNA transcripts. Primed by the HTBI set, a first-round RT-PCR was run on the TCR CDR3. Via MiXCR, TCRdb re-called the multiplex PCR reads, giving one row per CDR3 protein. The sample carries more than 350,000 distinct CDR3 sequences, 14% to 15% recorded once. Hyperthyroidism patients were newly diagnosed, had disease duration under 2 months, and were aged 18 to 65 years. PBMCs came from 8.5 to 10 ml fresh peripheral blood. This clonotype was seen at least ten times. Its target is not known. Points from the study as a whole: A model of 13 V-J features distinguished ophthalmopathy from stable hyperthyroidism.

The length of the CDR3 is 15 residues. The V and J ends lost 3 bases and 4 bases, in that order; junction bases with no gene match: 4. This receptor was taken from a woman in her 30s with Graves' hyperthyroidism. The specimen sequenced was blood. The chain joins TRBV12-3 or TRBV12-4 to TRBJ2-2, with TRBD2 matching over 8 bases. The CDR3 DNA is TGTGCCAGCAGTTTGGTGCTAGCGGGCACCGGGGAGCTGTTTTTT. Translating it yields CASSLVLAGTGELFF.